The 17 T cell receptor beta chains in this list originate from one sample, sequenced in a study of blood T cell repertoires in COVID-19. Data came from immunoSEQ multiplex PCR; TCRdb stores just in-frame clones and leaves some out. The sample comprises about 230,000 clones, roughly 80% of which are singletons, and approximately 7.9% rests with the top ten. Sequencing was carried out using peripheral blood. All receptors derive from a woman of 80 years or more with acute or convalescent COVID-19.

The rearrangement uses TRBV19 and TRBJ2-3, with D possibly TRBD1 on 6 matching bases. This CDR3 is built from 14 residues. With 8 bases removed from V and 2 bases from J, the gap between germline ends came to 14 bases. Germline V gene data show CDR1 as LNHDA and CDR2 as SQIVND (reference sequence). This CDR3 is CASSWQGFTDTQYF. DNA of the CDR3: TGTGCCAGTTCTTGGCAGGGGTTCACAGATACGCAGTATTTT.

This clone was recorded a few times. The CDR3 region is CSARGDTEAFF. The CDR3 bases are TGCAGTGCCCGCGGTGACACTGAAGCTTTCTTT. The V and J genes are TRBV20-1 and TRBJ1-1; D not resolved. The CDR3 is made up of 11 amino acids. CDR1 and CDR2 (germline): DFQATT, SNEGSKA (reference sequence). V was shortened by 6 bases and J by 3 bases, with 8 bases between the two germline ends.

In its sample, this clone was seen once. The V gene is TRBV15, the J gene TRBJ2-7, with 8 bases matching TRBD2. The CDR3 contains 14 residues. Germline V gives CDR1 LNHNV, CDR2 YYDKDF (reference sequence). Trimming removed 1 base from V and 6 bases from J; junction bases left unmatched: 5. The CDR3 DNA reads as TGTGCCACCAGCAGAGTTAGCGGGACGGGCGAGCAGTACTTC. As protein: CATSRVSGTGEQYF.

The chain couples TRBV5-1 to TRBJ2-2, with unresolved D. The CDR3 extends over 13 amino acids. Deletions cut 4 bases from V and 0 bases from J, with 4 bases between. Germline V gene sequence: CDR1 SGHRS, CDR2 YFSETQ. The CDR3 here is CASSIANTGELFF. CDR3 in DNA: TGCGCCAGCAGCATCGCGAACACCGGGGAGCTGTTTTTT.

The sample holds a few counts of this clone. V gene TRBV6-1 combines with J gene TRBJ1-2; tentative D call: TRBD1 (5 bases). CDR1 MNHNS and CDR2 SASEGT come from the germline V gene. The CDR3 sequence is 14 residues long. V was cut by 2 bases and J by 3 bases, with 10 bases left in between. The CDR3 spells CASSELQGDYGYTF. The CDR3, as DNA: TGTGCCAGCAGTGAATTGCAGGGCGACTATGGCTACACCTTC.

This chain connects TRBV3-1 (or the pseudogene TRBV3-2) to TRBJ1-6; D might be TRBD1 (5 bases). CDR3 length equals 15 residues. V was pared by 0 bases and J by 8 bases, with 11 bases between. The germline CDR1 and CDR2 sequences are LGHDT and YNNKEL (reference sequence). Here the CDR3 DNA reads TGTGCCAGCAGCCAAGAGGGGCAGTCCGATTCACCCCTCCACTTT. Its translation is CASSQEGQSDSPLHF.

The chain employs TRBV11-2 and TRBJ2-7; 10 bases are shared with TRBD1. CDR1 and CDR2 from the germline V gene are SGHAT and FQNNGV. With V trimmed by 2 bases and J by 6 bases, 10 bases remained unmatched. This CDR3 is built from 16 residues. The CDR3 coding sequence is TGTGCCAGCAGCTTACCCCGACAGGGGGCTTTACGCGAGCAGTACTTC. It yields the protein CASSLPRQGALREQYF. Full variable domain (outside the CDR3, taken from reference TRBV11-2 and TRBJ2-7): EAGVAQSPRYKIIEKRQSVAFWCNPISGHATLYWYQQILGQGPKLLIQFQNNGVVDDSQLPKDRFSAERLKGVDSTLKIQPAKLEDSAVYLCASSLPRQGALREQYFGPGTRLTVT.

The chain couples TRBV6-1 to TRBJ2-2; D is perhaps TRBD1 (5 bases). Germline V lookup: CDR1 MNHNS, CDR2 SASEGT. V lost 0 bases to trimming and J lost 7 bases, with 12 bases between them. This CDR3 spans 15 amino acids. The CDR3 bases are TGTGCCAGCAGTGAAGCAAACAGGTTGTACGGGGAGCTGTTTTTT. Translation gives CASSEANRLYGELFF.

J is TRBJ2-3 and V is TRBV6-5, with TRBD2 identical over 8 bases. Losses at the gene ends were 6 bases for V and 2 bases for J; bases not matched to a gene: 4. The CDR3 loop spans 14 amino acids. CDR1 and CDR2 from the germline V gene are MNHEY and SVGAGI. The CDR3: CASSGGGITDTQYF. The DNA for the CDR3 is TGTGCCAGCAGCGGCGGGGGGATCACAGATACGCAGTATTTT.

This chain links TRBV19 with TRBJ2-5, with 10 bases that match TRBD1. The CDR3 contains 17 residues. V lost 4 bases to trimming and J lost 4 bases; unmatched junction nucleotides: 12. Germline-derived CDR1 and CDR2 are LNHDA and SQIVND (reference sequence). This CDR3 reads CASSKRTGGTERETQYF. CDR3 coding DNA: TGTGCCAGTAGTAAAAGGACAGGGGGAACCGAAAGAGAGACCCAGTACTTC.

The chain couples TRBV18 to TRBJ1-5; a weak D match, TRBD1 (6 bases). The germline V gene has CDR1 KGHSH and CDR2 LQKENI. The CDR3 contains 14 residues. Trimming stripped 4 bases from V and 6 bases from J, with 13 bases between. The CDR3 loop is CASSLDTGTQPQHF. For the CDR3, the DNA is TGTGCCAGCTCACTGGACACAGGGACTCAGCCCCAGCATTTT.

The CDR3 here is CASSVLTRDNEQFF. DNA of the CDR3: TGTGCCAGCAGCGTACTCACCAGGGACAATGAGCAGTTCTTC. The chain has TRBV9 and TRBJ2-1, with D maybe TRBD1 (5 bases). This CDR3 spans 14 amino acids. V was clipped by 1 base and J by 5 bases, with 10 bases between them. Germline CDR1 and CDR2: SGDLS and YYNGEE.

V usage is TRBV27 and J usage is TRBJ2-3; tentative D call: TRBD2 (5 bases). The V and J ends lost 5 bases and 0 bases respectively, with 12 bases between them. The CDR3 extends over 15 amino acids. Germline lookup yields CDR1 MNHEY and CDR2 SMNVEV (reference sequence). DNA of the CDR3: TGTGCCAGCAGTGACCTTGGCGGGAGCACAGATACGCAGTATTTT. It encodes CASSDLGGSTDTQYF.

In its sample, this clone was seen once. The rearrangement links TRBV18 to TRBJ2-7, with D maybe TRBD1 (6 bases). Germline-derived CDR1 and CDR2 are KGHSH and LQKENI. With 1 base removed from V and 4 bases from J, the gap between germline ends came to 17 bases. The CDR3 is 16 amino acids. CDR3 in amino acids: CASSPLSGPGTYEQYF. The CDR3 DNA is TGTGCCAGCTCACCACTCTCCGGTCCTGGGACATACGAGCAGTACTTC.

In this sample, this clone turned up once. V gene TRBV9 combines with J gene TRBJ2-3; 13 nucleotides align to TRBD2. Trimming at V came to 0 bases and at J to 3 bases, leaving 4 bases not matched to a gene. This CDR3 comprises 17 residues. Germline CDR1 reads SGDLS; CDR2 reads YYNGEE. CDR3 residues: CASSVGLAGGITDTQYF. The CDR3 bases are TGTGCCAGCAGCGTAGGACTAGCGGGGGGCATAACAGATACGCAGTATTTT.

CDR3: CASSPTDQNIQYF. The CDR3 nucleotides are TGCGCCAGCAGCCCGACAGACCAAAACATTCAGTACTTC. This chain joins TRBV5-1 and TRBJ2-4; TRBD1 is a possible D gene (5 bases). Trimming stripped 4 bases from V and 5 bases from J, with 10 bases between. The V gene's germline CDR1 is SGHRS and CDR2 YFSETQ. This CDR3 has 13 residues.

The chain joins TRBV2 to TRBJ1-6; 8 bases agree with TRBD1. The CDR3 length is 15 residues. The germline gives CDR1 SNHLY, CDR2 FYNNEI. V trimming: 6 bases; J trimming: 7 bases; junction bases outside the gene matches: 8. The CDR3 here is CASRTDRVDNSPLHF. In DNA, the CDR3 is TGTGCCAGCAGGACGGACAGGGTAGACAATTCACCCCTCCACTTT.